One TCR beta chain is described in this entry. Its antigen is not known. This entry comes from a study of glioma-infiltrating T cells. This CDR3 has 13 amino acids. The germline V and J ends were trimmed by 11 bases and 4 bases, with 17 bases remaining between them. The germline CDR1 and CDR2 sequences are MRHNA and SNTAGT. The iRepertoire nested amplicon-rescue multiplex PCR amplified TCR alpha and beta CDR3s from RNA. From the multiplex PCR reads, TCRdb called clonotypes with MiXCR, one entry per CDR3 protein. This sample carries 300,000 to 450,000 distinct CDR3 sequences, 41% of them seen once, and the ten largest clones take approximately 12%. General study points: Shared blood CDR3 signature motifs marked patients with low tissue-blood divergence.

The receptor was isolated from a human donor with low-grade glioma or glioblastoma, undergoing nonglioma brain surgery, or in good health (not recorded which). This chain uses TRBV6-4 with TRBJ1-2; D perhaps matches TRBD1 (6 bases). The sequencing sample was made of glioma tissue, nonneoplastic brain tissue, or PBMCs (not recorded which). CDR3 nucleotides: TGTGCCCTGACGGGCAGGGGAGGCTATGGCTACACCTTC. It codes for CALTGRGGYGYTF.